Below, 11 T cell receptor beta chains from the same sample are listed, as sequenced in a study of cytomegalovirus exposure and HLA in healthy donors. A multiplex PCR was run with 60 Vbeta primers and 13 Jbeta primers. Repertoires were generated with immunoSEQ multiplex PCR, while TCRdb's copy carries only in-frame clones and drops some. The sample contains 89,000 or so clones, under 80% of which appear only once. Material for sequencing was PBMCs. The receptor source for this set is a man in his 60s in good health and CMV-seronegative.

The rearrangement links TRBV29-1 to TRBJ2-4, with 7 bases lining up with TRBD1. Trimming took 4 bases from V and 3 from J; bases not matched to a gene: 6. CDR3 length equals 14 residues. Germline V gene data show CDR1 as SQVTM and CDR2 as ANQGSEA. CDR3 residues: CSVVWGQLKNIQYF. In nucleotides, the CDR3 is TGCAGCGTTGTCTGGGGACAGCTCAAAAACATTCAGTACTTC.

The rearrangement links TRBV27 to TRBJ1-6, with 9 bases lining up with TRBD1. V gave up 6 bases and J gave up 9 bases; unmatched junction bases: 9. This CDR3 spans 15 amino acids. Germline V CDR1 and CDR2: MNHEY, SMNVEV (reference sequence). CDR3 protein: CASSVWTGATSPLHF. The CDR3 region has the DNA TGTGCCAGCAGCGTCTGGACAGGGGCGACTTCACCCCTCCACTTT.

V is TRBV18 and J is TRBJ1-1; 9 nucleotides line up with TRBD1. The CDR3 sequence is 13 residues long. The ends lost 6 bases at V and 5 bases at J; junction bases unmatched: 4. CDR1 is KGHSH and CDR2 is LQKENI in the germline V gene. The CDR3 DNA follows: TGTGCCAGCTCGATCGACAGGGGGACTGAAGCTTTCTTT. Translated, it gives CASSIDRGTEAFF.

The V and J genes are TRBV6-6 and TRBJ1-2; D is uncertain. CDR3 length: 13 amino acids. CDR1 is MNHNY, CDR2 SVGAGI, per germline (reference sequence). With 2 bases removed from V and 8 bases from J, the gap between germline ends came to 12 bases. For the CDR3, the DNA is TGTGCCAGCAGTTACGTCCAGTACGGGGGCTACACCTTC. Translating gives CASSYVQYGGYTF.

DNA of the CDR3: TGTGCCAGCAGCCCACTAGCGGGGGTTATCAGCACAGATACGCAGTATTTT. Amino acids: CASSPLAGVISTDTQYF. The chain carries TRBV9 and TRBJ2-3, with 11 bases fitting TRBD2. The V gene's germline CDR1 is SGDLS and CDR2 YYNGEE. The V gene end was trimmed by 4 bases and the J gene end by 0 bases; junction bases not matched to a gene: 7. The length of the CDR3 is 17 residues.

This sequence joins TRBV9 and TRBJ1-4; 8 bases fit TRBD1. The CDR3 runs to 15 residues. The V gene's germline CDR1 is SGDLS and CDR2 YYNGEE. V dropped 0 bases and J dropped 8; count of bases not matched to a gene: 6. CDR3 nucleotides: TGTGCCAGCAGCGTAGAAACAGGGGGAGGGGAAAAACTGTTTTTT. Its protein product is CASSVETGGGEKLFF.

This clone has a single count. CDR3 sequence (DNA): TGCAGCGTTGACGGGAACACTGAAGCTTTCTTT. It translates to CSVDGNTEAFF. The chain combines TRBV29-1 with TRBJ1-1; D unclear. This CDR3 comprises 11 residues. Germline lookup yields CDR1 SQVTM and CDR2 ANQGSEA. Trimming cost V 3 bases and J 1 base, with 3 bases left between them.

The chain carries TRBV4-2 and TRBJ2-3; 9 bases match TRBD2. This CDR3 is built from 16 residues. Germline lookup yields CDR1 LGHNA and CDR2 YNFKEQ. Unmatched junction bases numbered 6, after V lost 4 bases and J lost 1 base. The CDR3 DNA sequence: TGTGCCAGCAGCCCTCTAGCGGGGACGGGCACAGATACGCAGTATTTT. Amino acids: CASSPLAGTGTDTQYF.

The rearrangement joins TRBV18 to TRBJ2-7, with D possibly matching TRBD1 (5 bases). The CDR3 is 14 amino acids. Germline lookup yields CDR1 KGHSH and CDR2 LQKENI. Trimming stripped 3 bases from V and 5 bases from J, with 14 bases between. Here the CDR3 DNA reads TGTGCCAGCTCACCGCAAGTGGGGCTCAACGAGCAGTACTTC. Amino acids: CASSPQVGLNEQYF.

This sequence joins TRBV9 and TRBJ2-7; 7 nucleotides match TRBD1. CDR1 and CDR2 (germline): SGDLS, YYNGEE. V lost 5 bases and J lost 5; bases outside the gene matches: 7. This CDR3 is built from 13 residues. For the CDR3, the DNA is TGTGCCAGCAGTTCTAACAGGGGCCACGAGCAGTACTTC. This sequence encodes CASSSNRGHEQYF.

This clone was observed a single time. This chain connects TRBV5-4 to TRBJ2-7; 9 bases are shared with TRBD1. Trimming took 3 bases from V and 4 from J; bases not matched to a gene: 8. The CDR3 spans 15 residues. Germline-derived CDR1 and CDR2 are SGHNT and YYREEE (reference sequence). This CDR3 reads CASSWSGQGPYEQYF. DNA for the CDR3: TGTGCCAGCAGCTGGTCGGGACAGGGACCTTACGAGCAGTACTTC. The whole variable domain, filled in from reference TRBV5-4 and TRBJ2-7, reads ETGVTQSPTHLIKTRGQQVTLRCSSQSGHNTVSWYQQALGQGPQFIFQYYREEENGRGNFPPRFSGLQFPNYSSELNVNALELDDSALYLCASSWSGQGPYEQYFGPGTRLTVT.